This TCR beta chain stems from a study of lymphopenia after photon versus proton radiotherapy. Study findings and constraints: Post-nadir TCR diversity decline inversely tracked overall survival among those who died. Oligoclonal CD8+ Temra expansion after nadir drove photon patients' diversity drop. Survival link was tested only in deceased patients; proton benefit remains a possibility.

The protocol was immunoSEQ multiplex PCR, while the TCRdb copy is restricted to in-frame clones and leaves out a portion. The table has about 26,000 clones, around 83% seen once; the top ten hold around 5%. In regard to this clone: What it binds is unknown.

The junction had 5 bases not matched to a gene; V was cut back by 5 bases and J by 2 bases. CDR1 SGHTA and CDR2 FQGNSA come from the germline V gene. The CDR3 covers 14 residues. Sequencing was performed on peripheral blood, taken from a patient treated with photon-based radiotherapy. The TCR originated in a man under 40 with gastric cancer. The chain uses TRBV7-2 and TRBJ1-2; TRBD1 matches at 7 bases. The CDR3 reads CASSPGTDNYGYTF. Written as DNA, the CDR3 is TGTGCCAGCAGCCCCGGGACAGACAACTATGGCTACACCTTC.